A selection of T cell receptor beta chains follows, all from one sample in a study of blood T cell repertoires in COVID-19. Here immunoSEQ multiplex PCR was the method, and the copy in TCRdb shows in-frame clones only, minus some. The table shows about 340,000 clones, with about four fifths occurring only once. The sample consisted of peripheral blood. Every receptor here comes from a man aged 25-45 years with active or convalescent COVID-19. CDR3s include the opening cysteine and the closing phenylalanine or tryptophan. D genes are given only for firm matches. Not every row has a clone size; where given, it reads once, few, many or a size class.

TGTGCCAGCTCTTTGGGGGCGTTAGAAAAACTGTTTTTT	CASSLGALEKLFF	TRBV7-2	TRBJ1-4	-	-
TGTGCCACCAGTGAAGGGGTAGGCAGGTACTATAGCAATCAGCCCCAGCATTTT	CATSEGVGRYYSNQPQHF	TRBV24-1	TRBJ1-5	-	-
TGCGCCAGCAGCCAAGACCCTATCGGGGGGGCTGCGGGTTATGGCTACACCTTC	CASSQDPIGGAAGYGYTF	TRBV4-3	TRBJ1-2	-	few
TGTGCCAGTAGTGTAGGCAGAACAGATACGCAGTATTTT	CASSVGRTDTQYF	TRBV19	TRBJ2-3	-	-
TGTGCCAGCAGCCAAGGACGCGGACAGGGGGGGGTAGCTTTCTTT	CASSQGRGQGGVAFF	TRBV3-1/TRBV3-2	TRBJ1-1	TRBD1	-
TGTGCCAGCAGCTTCGGCGGGAGAATCGATGAGCAGTTCTTC	CASSFGGRIDEQFF	TRBV5-4	TRBJ2-1	TRBD2	-
TGTGCCAGCAGTTACAACAGGAACTACGAGCAGTACTTC	CASSYNRNYEQYF	TRBV6-5	TRBJ2-7	-	-
TGTGCCAGCAGCGGGACATTGAATGAGCAGTTCTTC	CASSGTLNEQFF	TRBV9	TRBJ2-1	-	-
TGTGCCAGCAGTGCTACCCTAGGACGAGGGGAAAAACTGTTTTTT	CASSATLGRGEKLFF	TRBV2	TRBJ1-4	-	-
TGTGCCAGTTCGGCACTATTTTCAACAGATACGCAGTATTTT	CASSALFSTDTQYF	TRBV7-2	TRBJ2-3	-	once
TGTGCCAGCAGCCAAGAAGGGACAGCGTCCCTCGATGGCTACACCTTC	CASSQEGTASLDGYTF	TRBV4-2	TRBJ1-2	TRBD1	-
TGTGCCAGCAGCTTGGACAGCAATGAGCAGTTCTTC	CASSLDSNEQFF	TRBV5-4	TRBJ2-1	-	-
TGTGCCAGCAGCTACCGGAGGACAGGTCAAGAGACCCAGTACTTC	CASSYRRTGQETQYF	TRBV5-8	TRBJ2-5	TRBD1	-
TGCGCCAGCAGCTCCCAGACAGGGGGGTTCGGCACTGAAGCTTTCTTT	CASSSQTGGFGTEAFF	TRBV5-1	TRBJ1-1	TRBD1	once
TGTGCCAGCTCACCACTGGGACAGCAAAACACTGAAGCTTTCTTT	CASSPLGQQNTEAFF	TRBV18	TRBJ1-1	TRBD1	-
TGCGCCAGAGGTCTCCCGCGGGCCCACGAGCAGTACTTC	CARGLPRAHEQYF	TRBV4-3	TRBJ2-7	-	-
TGTGCCAGCAGCCAAGATCTAGCGGGGCCCTGGGCGCAGTACTTC	CASSQDLAGPWAQYF	TRBV4-2	TRBJ2-7	TRBD2	-
TGTGCCATCAGTGAGATAGCGGGAGAGGGGACAGATACGCAGTATTTT	CAISEIAGEGTDTQYF	TRBV10-3	TRBJ2-3	TRBD2	once
TGTGCCAGCAGCTTAGCGGATGGACAGCCTGACTATGGCTACACCTTC	CASSLADGQPDYGYTF	TRBV7-9	TRBJ1-2	-	-
TGTGCCACCAGTGACGGGGTCTACGAGCAGTACTTC	CATSDGVYEQYF	TRBV24-1	TRBJ2-7	-	-
TGTGCCAGCCAGGGGCTAGTCGGTGAGCAGTTCTTC	CASQGLVGEQFF	TRBV4-2	TRBJ2-1	-	-
TGTGCCAGCTCACCGGACAGCTCTGGAAACACCATATATTTT	CASSPDSSGNTIYF	TRBV18	TRBJ1-3	-	-
TGCGCCAGCAGCTTACAGGGGGCCGGGTCTAATGAAAAACTGTTTTTT	CASSLQGAGSNEKLFF	TRBV5-1	TRBJ1-4	TRBD1	-
TGTGCCAGTAGTCCGCGGACAGGGGGGTGGGGACTGTTTTTT	CASSPRTGGWGLFF	TRBV19	TRBJ1-4	TRBD1	few
TGTGCCACTAAGGACAGCCGCAACACTGAAGCTTTCTTT	CATKDSRNTEAFF	TRBV24-1	TRBJ1-1	-	few
TGTGCCAGCAGCCCCGGGACTATTACCTACGAGCAGTACTTC	CASSPGTITYEQYF	TRBV9	TRBJ2-7	TRBD2	-
TGTGCCAGCAGCTTAGGAGGACAGGGTGGTCCACTCTATGGCTACACCTTC	CASSLGGQGGPLYGYTF	TRBV7-2	TRBJ1-2	TRBD1	-
TGTGCCTGGAGTGGGCAGGGAGGCAATGAGCAGTTCTTC	CAWSGQGGNEQFF	TRBV30	TRBJ2-1	-	-
TGTGCCACCAGCAGAGAGGGACAGCGACCCTTGTCCTTCACAGATACGCAGTATTTT	CATSREGQRPLSFTDTQYF	TRBV15	TRBJ2-3	TRBD1	-